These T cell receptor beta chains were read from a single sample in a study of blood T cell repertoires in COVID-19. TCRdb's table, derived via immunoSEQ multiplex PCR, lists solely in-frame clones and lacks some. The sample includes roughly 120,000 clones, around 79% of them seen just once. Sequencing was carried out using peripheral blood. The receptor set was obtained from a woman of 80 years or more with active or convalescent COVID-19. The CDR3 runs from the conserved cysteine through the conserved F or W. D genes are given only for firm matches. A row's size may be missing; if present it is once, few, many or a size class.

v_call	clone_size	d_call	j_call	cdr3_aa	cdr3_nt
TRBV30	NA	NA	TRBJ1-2	CAWSGTPDYYGYTF	TGTGCCTGGAGTGGGACACCAGATTACTATGGCTACACCTTC
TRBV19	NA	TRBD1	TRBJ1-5	CASSKGTGLTQPQHF	TGTGCCAGTAGCAAAGGGACAGGGCTTACTCAGCCCCAGCATTTT
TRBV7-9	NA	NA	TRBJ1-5	CASSPRRWGRNQPQHF	TGTGCCAGCAGCCCCCGCAGGTGGGGGAGGAATCAGCCCCAGCATTTT
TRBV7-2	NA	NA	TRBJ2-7	CASSLAAADFYEQYF	TGTGCCAGCAGCTTAGCGGCGGCAGACTTCTACGAGCAGTACTTC
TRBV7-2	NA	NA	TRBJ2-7	CASSPGTFYEQYF	TGTGCCAGCAGCCCCGGGACTTTCTACGAGCAGTACTTC
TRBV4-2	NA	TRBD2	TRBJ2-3	CASSQDGTSGRAGDTQYF	TGTGCCAGCAGCCAAGATGGGACTAGCGGGAGGGCCGGAGATACGCAGTATTTT
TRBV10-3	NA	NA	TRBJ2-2	CAISELPSAVGGELFF	TGTGCCATCAGTGAATTGCCGTCGGCGGTCGGGGGGGAGCTGTTTTTT
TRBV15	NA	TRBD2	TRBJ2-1	CATSRDMGLGVLEQFF	TGTGCCACCAGCAGAGATATGGGACTAGGAGTATTGGAGCAGTTCTTC
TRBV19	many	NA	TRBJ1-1	CASSREDEGGWNTEAFF	TGTGCCAGTAGTAGGGAAGACGAGGGGGGGTGGAACACTGAAGCTTTCTTT
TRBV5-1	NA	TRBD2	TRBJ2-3	CASSLIVAGGVDTQYF	TGCGCCAGCAGCTTGATCGTCGCGGGAGGGGTTGATACGCAGTATTTT
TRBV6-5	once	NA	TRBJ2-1	CASSSRNGQNYNEQFF	TGTGCCAGCAGTTCTCGCAACGGACAGAACTACAATGAGCAGTTCTTC
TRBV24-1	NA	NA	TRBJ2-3	CATSDFGGTDTQYF	TGTGCCACCAGTGATTTTGGGGGGACAGATACGCAGTATTTT
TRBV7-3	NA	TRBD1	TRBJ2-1	CASSADRVSYNEQFF	TGTGCCAGCAGCGCCGACAGGGTGTCCTACAATGAGCAGTTCTTC
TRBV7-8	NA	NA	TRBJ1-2	CASSLVRTRAGYTF	TGTGCCAGCAGCTTAGTGAGGACACGGGCCGGCTACACCTTC
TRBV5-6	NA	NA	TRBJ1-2	CASSLRGRGNYGYTF	TGTGCCAGCAGCTTGCGGGGAAGAGGAAACTATGGCTACACCTTC
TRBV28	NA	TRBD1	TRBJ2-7	CASSFLGTGQFEQYF	TGTGCCAGCAGTTTTCTCGGGACAGGGCAGTTCGAGCAGTACTTC
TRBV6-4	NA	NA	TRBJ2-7	CASSDPPEVGHPYEQYF	TGTGCCAGCAGTGACCCTCCGGAGGTGGGACATCCCTACGAGCAGTACTTC
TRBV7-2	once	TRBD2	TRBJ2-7	CASSAPASSGSPYEQYF	TGTGCCAGCAGCGCACCCGCGTCTAGCGGAAGCCCCTACGAGCAGTACTTC
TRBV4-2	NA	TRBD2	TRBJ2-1	CASSQDLGPSGTSYNEQFF	TGTGCCAGCAGCCAAGATCTGGGGCCTAGCGGGACGTCCTACAATGAGCAGTTCTTC
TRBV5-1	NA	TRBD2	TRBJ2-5	CASSPGLAAAGETQYF	TGCGCCAGCAGCCCCGGACTAGCGGCGGCCGGGGAGACCCAGTACTTC
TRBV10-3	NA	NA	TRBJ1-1	CAITETGTPNTEAFF	TGTGCCATCACCGAAACCGGGACACCGAACACTGAAGCTTTCTTT
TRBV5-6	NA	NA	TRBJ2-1	CASSLAVAESYNEQFF	TGTGCCAGCAGCTTGGCGGTAGCGGAGAGCTACAATGAGCAGTTCTTC
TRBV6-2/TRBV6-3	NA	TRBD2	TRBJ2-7	CASSYFASGSFVYEQYF	TGTGCCAGCAGTTACTTTGCTAGCGGGAGTTTCGTCTACGAGCAGTACTTC
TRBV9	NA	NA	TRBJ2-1	CASSPGLPDEQFF	TGTGCCAGCAGCCCGGGACTTCCCGATGAGCAGTTCTTC